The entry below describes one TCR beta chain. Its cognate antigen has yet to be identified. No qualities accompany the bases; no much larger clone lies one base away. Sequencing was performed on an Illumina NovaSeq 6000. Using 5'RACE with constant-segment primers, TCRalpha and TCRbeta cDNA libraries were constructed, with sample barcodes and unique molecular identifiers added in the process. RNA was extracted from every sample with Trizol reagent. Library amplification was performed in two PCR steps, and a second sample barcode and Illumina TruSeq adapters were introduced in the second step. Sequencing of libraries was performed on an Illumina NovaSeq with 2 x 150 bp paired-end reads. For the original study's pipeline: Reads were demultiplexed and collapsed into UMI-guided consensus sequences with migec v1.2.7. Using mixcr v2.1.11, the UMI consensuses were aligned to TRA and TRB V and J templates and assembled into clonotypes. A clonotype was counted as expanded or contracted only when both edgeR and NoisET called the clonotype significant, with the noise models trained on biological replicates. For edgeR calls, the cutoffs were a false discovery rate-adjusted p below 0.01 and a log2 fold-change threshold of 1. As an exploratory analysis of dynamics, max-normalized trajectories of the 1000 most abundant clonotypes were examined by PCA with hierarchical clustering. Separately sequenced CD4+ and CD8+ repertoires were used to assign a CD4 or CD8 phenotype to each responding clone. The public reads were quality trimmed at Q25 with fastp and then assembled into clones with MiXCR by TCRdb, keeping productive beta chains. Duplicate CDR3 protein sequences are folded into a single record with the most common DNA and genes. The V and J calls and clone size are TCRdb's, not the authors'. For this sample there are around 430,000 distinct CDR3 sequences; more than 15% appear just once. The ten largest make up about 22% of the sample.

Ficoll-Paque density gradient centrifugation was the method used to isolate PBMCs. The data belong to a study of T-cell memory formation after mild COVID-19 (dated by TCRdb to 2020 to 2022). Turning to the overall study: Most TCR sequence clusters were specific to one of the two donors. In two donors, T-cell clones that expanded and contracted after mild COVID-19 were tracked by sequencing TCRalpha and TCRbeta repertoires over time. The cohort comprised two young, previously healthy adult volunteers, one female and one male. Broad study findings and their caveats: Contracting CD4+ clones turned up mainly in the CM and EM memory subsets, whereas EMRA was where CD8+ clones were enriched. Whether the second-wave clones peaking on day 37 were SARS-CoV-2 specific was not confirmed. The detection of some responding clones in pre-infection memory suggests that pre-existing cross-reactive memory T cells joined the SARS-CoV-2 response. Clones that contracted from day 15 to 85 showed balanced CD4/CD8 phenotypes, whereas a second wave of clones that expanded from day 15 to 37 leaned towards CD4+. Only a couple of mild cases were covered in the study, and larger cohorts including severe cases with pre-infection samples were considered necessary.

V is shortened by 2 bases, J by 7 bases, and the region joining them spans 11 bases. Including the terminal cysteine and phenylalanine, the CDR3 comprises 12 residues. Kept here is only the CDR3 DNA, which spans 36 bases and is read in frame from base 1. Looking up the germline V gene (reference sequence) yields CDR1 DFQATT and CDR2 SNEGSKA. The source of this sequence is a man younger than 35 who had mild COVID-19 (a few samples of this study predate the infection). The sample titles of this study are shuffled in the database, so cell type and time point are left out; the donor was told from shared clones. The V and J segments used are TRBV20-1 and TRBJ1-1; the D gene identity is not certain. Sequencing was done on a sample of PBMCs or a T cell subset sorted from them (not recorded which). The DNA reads TGCAGTGCTAGAAAGGACGGAGGTGAAGCTTTCTTT. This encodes CSARKDGGEAFF.